Given below is one T cell receptor beta chain in context. The data were obtained in a study of control samples from healthy donors and cancer patients. Clones were read by immunoSEQ multiplex PCR, and TCRdb kept only the in-frame ones, dropping some. The profile covers 75,000 to 100,000 clones, with 86% appearing a single time and roughly 1.2% taken by the ten largest. The sequenced sample consisted of blood. The TCR was taken from a woman in her fifties or sixties in good health.

Here the CDR3 reads CASSPRRGIGGDTEAFF. The CDR3 nucleotides read TGTGCCAGCAGCCCACGCCGAGGGATCGGGGGGGACACTGAAGCTTTCTTT. The chain links TRBV11-2 to TRBJ1-1; tentatively, D is TRBD1 (5 bases). V dropped 5 bases and J dropped 3 bases, with 22 bases sitting between them. CDR1 is SGHAT, CDR2 FQNNGV, per germline. This CDR3 is built from 17 residues.